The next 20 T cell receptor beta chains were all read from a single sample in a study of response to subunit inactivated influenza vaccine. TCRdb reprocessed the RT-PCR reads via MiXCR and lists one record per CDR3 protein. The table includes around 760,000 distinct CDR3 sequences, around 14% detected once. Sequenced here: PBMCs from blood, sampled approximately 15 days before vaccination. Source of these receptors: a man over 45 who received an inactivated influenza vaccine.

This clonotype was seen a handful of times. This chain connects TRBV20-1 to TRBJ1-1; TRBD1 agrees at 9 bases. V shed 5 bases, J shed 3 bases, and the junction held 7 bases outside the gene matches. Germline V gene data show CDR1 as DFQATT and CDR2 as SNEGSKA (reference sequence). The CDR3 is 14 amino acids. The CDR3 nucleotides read TGCAGTGCTCATGAGGGACAGGGACACACTGAAGCTTTCTTT. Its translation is CSAHEGQGHTEAFF.

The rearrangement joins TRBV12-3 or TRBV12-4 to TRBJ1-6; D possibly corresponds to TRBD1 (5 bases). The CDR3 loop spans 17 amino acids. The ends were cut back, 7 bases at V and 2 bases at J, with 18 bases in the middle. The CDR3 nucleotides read TGTGCCAGCACCTTAGTTATTGGGGACCCCTATAATTCACCCCTCCACTTT. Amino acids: CASTLVIGDPYNSPLHF.

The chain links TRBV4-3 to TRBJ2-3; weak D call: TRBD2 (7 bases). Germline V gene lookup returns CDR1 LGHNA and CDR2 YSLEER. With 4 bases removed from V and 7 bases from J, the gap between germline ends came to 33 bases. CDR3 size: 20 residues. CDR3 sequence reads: CASSRLEGQYGGPELHTQYF. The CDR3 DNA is TGCGCCAGCAGCCGACTCGAAGGACAGTACGGGGGGCCCGAGCTTCATACGCAGTATTTT.

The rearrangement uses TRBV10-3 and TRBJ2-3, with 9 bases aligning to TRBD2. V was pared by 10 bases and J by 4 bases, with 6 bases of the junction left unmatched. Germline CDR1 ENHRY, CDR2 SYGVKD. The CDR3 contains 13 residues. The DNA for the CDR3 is TGTGCCACCTGCCTAGCGGGGTCAGATACGCAGTATTTT. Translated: CATCLAGSDTQYF.

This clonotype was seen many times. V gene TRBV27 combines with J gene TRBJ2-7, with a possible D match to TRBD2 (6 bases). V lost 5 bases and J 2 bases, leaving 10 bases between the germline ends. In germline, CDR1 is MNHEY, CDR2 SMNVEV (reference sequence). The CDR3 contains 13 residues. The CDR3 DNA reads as TGTGCCAGCAGTGTGGGACTGACCTACGAGCAGTACTTC. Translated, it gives CASSVGLTYEQYF.

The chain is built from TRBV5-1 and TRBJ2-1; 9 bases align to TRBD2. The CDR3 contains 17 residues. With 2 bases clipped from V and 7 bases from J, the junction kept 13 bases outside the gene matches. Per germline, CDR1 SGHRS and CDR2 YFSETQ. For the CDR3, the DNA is TGCGCCAGCAGCTTCGGGGGGGCGGGAGGGCCCACGAATGAGCAGTTCTTC. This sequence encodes CASSFGGAGGPTNEQFF.

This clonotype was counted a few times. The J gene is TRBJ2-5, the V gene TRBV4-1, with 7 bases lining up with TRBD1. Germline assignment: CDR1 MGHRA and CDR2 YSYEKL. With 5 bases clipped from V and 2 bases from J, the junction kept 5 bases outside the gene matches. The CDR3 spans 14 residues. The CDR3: CASSDPGQQETQYF. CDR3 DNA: TGCGCCAGCAGCGATCCGGGACAGCAAGAGACCCAGTACTTC.

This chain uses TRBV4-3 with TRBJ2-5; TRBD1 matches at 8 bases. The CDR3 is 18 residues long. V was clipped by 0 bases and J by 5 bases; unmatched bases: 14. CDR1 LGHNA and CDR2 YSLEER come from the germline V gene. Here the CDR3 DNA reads TGCGCCAGCAGCCAAGATCCTAGAGGTCGACAGGGGACCGAGACCCAGTACTTC. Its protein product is CASSQDPRGRQGTETQYF.

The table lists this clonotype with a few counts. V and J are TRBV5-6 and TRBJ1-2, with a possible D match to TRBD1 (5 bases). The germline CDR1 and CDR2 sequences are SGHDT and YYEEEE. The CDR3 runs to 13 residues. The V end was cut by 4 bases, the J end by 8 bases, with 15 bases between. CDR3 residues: CASSAYRLGGYTF. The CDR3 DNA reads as TGTGCCAGCAGCGCATACAGGTTGGGAGGCTACACCTTC.

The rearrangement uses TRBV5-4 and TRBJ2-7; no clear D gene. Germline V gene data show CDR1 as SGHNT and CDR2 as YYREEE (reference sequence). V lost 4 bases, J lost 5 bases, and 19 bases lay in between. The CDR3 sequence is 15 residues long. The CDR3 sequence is CASSPSKLESNEQYF. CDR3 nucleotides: TGTGCCAGCAGCCCCAGTAAGCTAGAATCGAACGAGCAGTACTTC.

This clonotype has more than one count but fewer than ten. The DNA for the CDR3 is TGTGCCAGCAGTTTCTTTGACGGGGCCGCGGATGAGCAGTTCTTC. This encodes CASSFFDGAADEQFF. J is TRBJ2-1 and V is TRBV6-5; perhaps D is TRBD1 or TRBD2 (5 bases each). The CDR3 is made up of 15 amino acids. V was pared by 4 bases and J by 8 bases, with 18 bases between. Germline CDR1 is MNHEY and CDR2 is SVGAGI.

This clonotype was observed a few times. The CDR3 nucleotides read TGTGCCTGGAGCGGAAGGCAGGGGTCGGGGGCCAACGTCCTGACTTTC. Translated: CAWSGRQGSGANVLTF. The V and J genes are TRBV30 and TRBJ2-6; weak D call: TRBD1 (6 bases). The CDR3 is 16 residues long. Germline V gene sequence: CDR1 GTSNPN, CDR2 SVGIG (reference sequence). V lost 3 bases and J lost 4, with 16 bases in between.

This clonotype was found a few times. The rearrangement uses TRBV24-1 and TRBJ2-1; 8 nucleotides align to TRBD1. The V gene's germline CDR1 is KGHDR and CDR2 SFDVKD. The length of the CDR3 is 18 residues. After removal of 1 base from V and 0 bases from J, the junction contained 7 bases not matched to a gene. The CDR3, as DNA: TGTGCCACCAGTGATTTCGGGACAGGACGATACTCCTACAATGAGCAGTTCTTC. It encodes CATSDFGTGRYSYNEQFF.

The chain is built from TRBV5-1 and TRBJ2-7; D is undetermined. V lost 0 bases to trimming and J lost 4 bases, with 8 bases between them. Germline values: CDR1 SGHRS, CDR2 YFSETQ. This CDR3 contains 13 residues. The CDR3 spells CASSLEQAYEQYF. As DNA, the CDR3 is TGCGCCAGCAGCTTGGAGCAGGCATACGAGCAGTACTTC.

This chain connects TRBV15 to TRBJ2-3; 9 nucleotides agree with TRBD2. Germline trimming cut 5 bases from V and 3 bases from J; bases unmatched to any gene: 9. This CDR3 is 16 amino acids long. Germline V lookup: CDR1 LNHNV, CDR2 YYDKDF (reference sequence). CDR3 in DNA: TGTGCCACCAGCGGTTTAGCGGGGGAGCCAACAGATACGCAGTATTTT. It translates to CATSGLAGEPTDTQYF.

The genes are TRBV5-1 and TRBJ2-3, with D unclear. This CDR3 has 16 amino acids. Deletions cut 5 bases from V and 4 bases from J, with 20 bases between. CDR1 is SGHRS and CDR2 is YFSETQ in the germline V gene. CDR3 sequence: CASREIMGGSSDTQYF. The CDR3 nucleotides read TGCGCCAGCAGAGAAATTATGGGTGGTAGCTCAGATACGCAGTATTTT.

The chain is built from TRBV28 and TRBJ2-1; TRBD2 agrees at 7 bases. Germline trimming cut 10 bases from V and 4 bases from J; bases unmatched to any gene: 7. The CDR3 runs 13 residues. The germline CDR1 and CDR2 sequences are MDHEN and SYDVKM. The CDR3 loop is CATQLAEYNEQFF. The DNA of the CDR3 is TGTGCCACCCAGCTAGCGGAATACAATGAGCAGTTCTTC.

The CDR3 nucleotides read TGTGCCAGCAGCTTAGAGGGGCTAGCGGGGGGCGAGCAGTTCTTC. This encodes CASSLEGLAGGEQFF. This chain links TRBV7-2 with TRBJ2-1; 11 bases map to TRBD2. Losses at the gene ends were 1 base for V and 10 bases for J; bases not matched to a gene: 6. The V gene's germline CDR1 is SGHTA and CDR2 FQGNSA. The CDR3 covers 15 residues.

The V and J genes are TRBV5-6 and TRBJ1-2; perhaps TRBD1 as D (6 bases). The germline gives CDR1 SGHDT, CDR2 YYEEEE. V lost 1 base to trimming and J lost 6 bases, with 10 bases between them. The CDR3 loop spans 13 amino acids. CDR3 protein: CASSLRGRHGYTF. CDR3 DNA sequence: TGTGCCAGCAGCTTGCGGGGGCGACATGGCTACACCTTC.

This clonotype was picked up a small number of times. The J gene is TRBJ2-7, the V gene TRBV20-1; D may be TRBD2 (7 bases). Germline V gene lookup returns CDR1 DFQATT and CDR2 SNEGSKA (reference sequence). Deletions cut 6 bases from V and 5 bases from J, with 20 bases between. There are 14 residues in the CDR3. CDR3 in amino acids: CSAPRGGAYHEQYF. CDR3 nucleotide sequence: TGCAGTGCCCCAAGGGGGGGCGCTTACCACGAGCAGTACTTC.